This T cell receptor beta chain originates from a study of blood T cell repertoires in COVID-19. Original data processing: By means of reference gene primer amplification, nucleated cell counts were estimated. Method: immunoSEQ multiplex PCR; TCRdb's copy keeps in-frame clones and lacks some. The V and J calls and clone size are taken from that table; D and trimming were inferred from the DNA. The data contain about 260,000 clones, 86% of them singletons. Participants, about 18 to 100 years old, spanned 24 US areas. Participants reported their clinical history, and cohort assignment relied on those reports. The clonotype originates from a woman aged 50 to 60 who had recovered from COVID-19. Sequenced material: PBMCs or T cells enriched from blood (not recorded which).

CDR3 in amino acids: CASSYAGSYNSPLHF. The CDR3 DNA reads as TGTGCCAGCAGTTACGCGGGGAGCTATAATTCACCCCTCCACTTT. J is TRBJ1-6 and V is TRBV6-2 or TRBV6-3; D not resolved. V was clipped by 2 bases and J by 3 bases, with 8 bases between them. Germline assignment: CDR1 MNHEY and CDR2 SVGEGT. This CDR3 is built from 15 residues.